The entry that follows covers one TCR beta chain sequence. The antigen is not known. The record originates from a study of T cells in Graves' hyperthyroidism and ophthalmopathy. Thyroid ultrasound, orbital computed tomography, clinical symptoms, and serum thyroxine and TRAb underpinned diagnoses. The CDR3 regions of TCR beta were amplified from RNA transcripts. The HTBI set primed first-round TCR CDR3 RT-PCR. TCRdb called the multiplex PCR reads again in MiXCR, with one record for every CDR3 protein. The sample lists some 650,000 distinct CDR3 sequences, roughly 15% occurring once. The V gene's germline CDR1 is LNHDA and CDR2 SQIVND (reference sequence). The CDR3 contains 14 residues. Trimming shortened V by 7 bases and J by 5 bases, and 15 bases separated the two germline ends. Study-level results: The model forecast ophthalmopathy, anticipating it by a median roughly 6.3 months before onset.

The receptor comes from a woman between 35 and 50 years old with Graves' ophthalmopathy. The sequencing input was blood. The chain has TRBV19 and TRBJ2-1; TRBD2 might be the D (6 bases). The CDR3 spells CASTLRLGHNEQFF. The CDR3 DNA reads as TGTGCCAGTACCCTAAGACTAGGCCACAATGAGCAGTTCTTC.